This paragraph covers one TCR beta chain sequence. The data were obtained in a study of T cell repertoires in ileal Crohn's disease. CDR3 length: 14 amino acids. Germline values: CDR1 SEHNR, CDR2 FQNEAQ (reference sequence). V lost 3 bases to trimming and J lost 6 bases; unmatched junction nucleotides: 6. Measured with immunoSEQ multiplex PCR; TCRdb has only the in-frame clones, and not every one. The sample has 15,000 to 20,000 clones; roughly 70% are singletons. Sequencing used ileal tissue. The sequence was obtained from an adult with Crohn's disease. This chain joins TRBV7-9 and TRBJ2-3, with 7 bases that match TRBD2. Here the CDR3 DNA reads TGTGCCAGCAGCTTCGCGGGAGCAGGGGATACGCAGTATTTT. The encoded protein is CASSFAGAGDTQYF.